This T cell receptor (beta chain) was captured by sequencing in a study of cytomegalovirus exposure and HLA in healthy donors. The CDR3 contains 12 residues. The germline CDR1 and CDR2 sequences are LGHNA and YSLEER. Trimming stripped 4 bases from V and 4 bases from J, with 7 bases between. Vbeta (60) and Jbeta (13) primers were used in the PCR. The protocol was immunoSEQ multiplex PCR, while the TCRdb copy is restricted to in-frame clones and leaves out a portion. Of 150,000 to 180,000 clones listed, approximately 75% are singletons. The chain carries TRBV4-3 and TRBJ1-2; possibly TRBD1 for D (5 bases). What was sequenced was PBMCs. This clonotype originated in a young man in good health and CMV-seronegative. CDR3 residues: CASSRDSYGYTF. The DNA of the CDR3 is TGCGCCAGCAGCCGCGACAGCTATGGCTACACCTTC.